The clone carrying this T cell receptor beta chain was seen a handful of times. Its antigen is not identified. V dropped 4 bases and J dropped 2; count of bases not matched to a gene: 4. The CDR3 has 15 residues. The V gene's germline CDR1 is SEHNR and CDR2 FQNEAQ (reference sequence). The sample originates from a study of blood T cells in healthy people across ages. The study, taken as a whole, reports: Both naive CD4+ cell counts and diversity were greater in long-lived donors than in aged donors.

The sample providers were healthy Caucasian people from Russia, aged roughly 6 to 90. The authors ran a second PCR of 7 to 11 cycles using a sample-barcoded 5' primer and a J-beta primer mix. A template-switch adaptor with 12 random nucleotides tagged each cDNA molecule. TCRdb re-derived calls from the 5' RACE reads in MiXCR, one entry per CDR3 protein. This table holds 1 million or so distinct CDR3 sequences, over 35% found once. The TCR was taken from a woman aged 60-75 years in good health. This chain uses TRBV7-9 with TRBJ2-7, with 11 nucleotides matching TRBD1. The specimen was blood. The CDR3 DNA sequence: TGTGCCAGCAGCTCCGGACAGGGGGCCACCTACGAGCAGTACTTC. It yields the protein CASSSGQGATYEQYF.